The rows below give T cell receptor beta chains drawn from one sample of a study of cytomegalovirus exposure and HLA in healthy donors. TCRdb's copy holds only in-frame clones and misses some; the assay was immunoSEQ multiplex PCR. There are fewer than 200,000 clones in the sample; 80% occur only once, and about 0.63% lies in the top ten. Material: PBMCs. Every receptor here comes from a boy aged 5-17 years in good health and CMV-seronegative. The CDR3 runs from the conserved cysteine through the conserved F or W. The order of the fields is V gene, clone size, D gene, J gene, CDR3 protein, CDR3 DNA. The D gene is left open where the match is weak. Some rows have no size entry. The others give once, few or many, or a class for an expanded clone.

v_gene: TRBV7-2
abundance: once
d_gene: -
j_gene: TRBJ1-2
CDR3aa: CASSLSSDSYGYTF
CDR3nt: TGTGCCAGCAGCTTAAGTTCGGACAGCTATGGCTACACCTTC

v_gene: TRBV27
abundance: -
d_gene: TRBD1
j_gene: TRBJ1-5
CDR3aa: CASSWTGDQPQHF
CDR3nt: TGTGCCAGCAGTTGGACAGGGGATCAGCCCCAGCATTTT

v_gene: TRBV27
abundance: -
d_gene: TRBD1
j_gene: TRBJ1-3
CDR3aa: CASRREQGPSSGNTIYF
CDR3nt: TGTGCCAGCAGAAGAGAACAGGGGCCATCCTCTGGAAACACCATATATTTT

v_gene: TRBV6-1
abundance: once
d_gene: -
j_gene: TRBJ1-6
CDR3aa: CASSEDFPNSPLHF
CDR3nt: TGTGCCAGCAGTGAAGATTTTCCAAATTCACCCCTCCACTTT

v_gene: TRBV11-3
abundance: -
d_gene: -
j_gene: TRBJ2-7
CDR3aa: CASSLETVYEQYF
CDR3nt: TGTGCCAGCAGCTTAGAAACAGTATACGAGCAGTACTTC

v_gene: TRBV7-9
abundance: -
d_gene: -
j_gene: TRBJ1-1
CDR3aa: CASSGTRRGTEAFF
CDR3nt: TGTGCCAGCAGCGGTACTCGCCGGGGGACTGAAGCTTTCTTT

v_gene: TRBV5-1
abundance: few
d_gene: TRBD2
j_gene: TRBJ2-3
CDR3aa: CASSIPTSGISTDTQYF
CDR3nt: TGCGCCAGCAGCATCCCAACTAGCGGAATTAGCACAGATACGCAGTATTTT

v_gene: TRBV6-1
abundance: once
d_gene: TRBD1
j_gene: TRBJ1-4
CDR3aa: CASSPGTGEKLFF
CDR3nt: TGTGCCAGCAGTCCCGGGACAGGGGAAAAACTGTTTTTT

v_gene: TRBV4-1
abundance: once
d_gene: TRBD2
j_gene: TRBJ2-1
CDR3aa: CASKRLAGRDYNEQFF
CDR3nt: TGCGCCAGCAAGCGACTAGCGGGGAGGGACTACAATGAGCAGTTCTTC

v_gene: TRBV7-9
abundance: once
d_gene: -
j_gene: TRBJ2-7
CDR3aa: CASSSTREWSYEQYF
CDR3nt: TGTGCCAGCAGCAGTACACGGGAGTGGTCCTACGAGCAGTACTTC

v_gene: TRBV6-1
abundance: -
d_gene: -
j_gene: TRBJ1-5
CDR3aa: CASSSDRVNQPQHF
CDR3nt: TGTGCCAGCAGCTCGGACAGAGTTAATCAGCCCCAGCATTTT

v_gene: TRBV11-2
abundance: -
d_gene: TRBD2
j_gene: TRBJ2-7
CDR3aa: CASSLDYGGAYEQYF
CDR3nt: TGTGCCAGCAGCTTAGATTACGGGGGGGCCTACGAGCAGTACTTC

v_gene: TRBV5-6
abundance: -
d_gene: -
j_gene: TRBJ1-4
CDR3aa: CASSLASRLSATNEKLFF
CDR3nt: TGTGCCAGCAGCTTGGCCAGCAGACTGAGTGCAACTAATGAAAAACTGTTTTTT

v_gene: TRBV15
abundance: -
d_gene: -
j_gene: TRBJ2-3
CDR3aa: CATNQGLLSGDTQYF
CDR3nt: TGTGCCACCAACCAGGGACTTTTATCAGGAGATACGCAGTATTTT

v_gene: TRBV5-4
abundance: -
d_gene: -
j_gene: TRBJ2-3
CDR3aa: CASSRDTDTQYF
CDR3nt: TGTGCCAGCAGCCGGGACACAGATACGCAGTATTTT

v_gene: TRBV11-3
abundance: -
d_gene: -
j_gene: TRBJ2-1
CDR3aa: CASTHASTPTSPYNEQFF
CDR3nt: TGTGCCAGCACCCACGCATCGACTCCGACTAGTCCATACAATGAGCAGTTCTTC

v_gene: TRBV11-1
abundance: -
d_gene: -
j_gene: TRBJ2-7
CDR3aa: CASSPTRVNFGQYF
CDR3nt: TGTGCCAGCAGCCCCACCAGGGTAAACTTCGGGCAGTACTTC

v_gene: TRBV6-6
abundance: -
d_gene: TRBD2
j_gene: TRBJ2-3
CDR3aa: CASSPGLAGVTDTQYF
CDR3nt: TGTGCCAGCAGTCCTGGACTAGCGGGGGTCACAGATACGCAGTATTTT

v_gene: TRBV5-1
abundance: -
d_gene: -
j_gene: TRBJ1-2
CDR3aa: CASSLVETEIYGYTF
CDR3nt: TGCGCCAGCAGCTTGGTGGAGACAGAGATCTATGGCTACACCTTC

v_gene: TRBV9
abundance: few
d_gene: TRBD1
j_gene: TRBJ1-2
CDR3aa: CASSNRLGQTLRGGYTF
CDR3nt: TGTGCCAGCAGCAATCGCCTGGGACAGACCTTGAGGGGCGGCTACACCTTC

v_gene: TRBV9
abundance: -
d_gene: -
j_gene: TRBJ1-6
CDR3aa: CASSAPGGANSPLHF
CDR3nt: TGTGCCAGCAGCGCTCCGGGGGGGGCTAATTCACCCCTCCACTTT

v_gene: TRBV6-1
abundance: -
d_gene: TRBD1
j_gene: TRBJ2-7
CDR3aa: CASSEDRGRLEQYF
CDR3nt: TGTGCCAGCAGTGAGGACAGGGGCCGGTTGGAGCAGTACTTC

v_gene: TRBV9
abundance: -
d_gene: -
j_gene: TRBJ1-2
CDR3aa: CASSVEAGYGYTF
CDR3nt: TGTGCCAGCAGCGTAGAGGCGGGCTATGGCTACACCTTC

v_gene: TRBV7-9
abundance: -
d_gene: -
j_gene: TRBJ1-2
CDR3aa: CASSGAVANYGYTF
CDR3nt: TGTGCCAGCAGCGGGGCAGTAGCTAACTATGGCTACACCTTC

v_gene: TRBV27
abundance: -
d_gene: TRBD1
j_gene: TRBJ1-2
CDR3aa: CASSLNPGGYGYTF
CDR3nt: TGTGCCAGCAGTTTAAACCCAGGGGGGTATGGCTACACCTTC

v_gene: TRBV13
abundance: -
d_gene: -
j_gene: TRBJ2-2
CDR3aa: CASSLLSNAGELFF
CDR3nt: TGTGCCAGCAGCCTACTAAGTAATGCCGGGGAGCTGTTTTTT

v_gene: TRBV10-3
abundance: -
d_gene: -
j_gene: TRBJ1-5
CDR3aa: CAISVSQGHNSNQPQHF
CDR3nt: TGTGCCATCAGTGTCTCCCAGGGACATAATAGCAATCAGCCCCAGCATTTT

v_gene: TRBV5-6
abundance: -
d_gene: -
j_gene: TRBJ2-3
CDR3aa: CASSPPGGQYTDTQYF
CDR3nt: TGTGCCAGCAGCCCCCCCGGGGGACAGTACACAGATACGCAGTATTTT

v_gene: TRBV6-5
abundance: -
d_gene: TRBD1
j_gene: TRBJ1-2
CDR3aa: CASSSMTGRYGYTF
CDR3nt: TGTGCCAGCAGTTCTATGACAGGGCGCTATGGCTACACCTTC

v_gene: TRBV5-6
abundance: -
d_gene: -
j_gene: TRBJ1-2
CDR3aa: CASSLGQGYNTFYGYTF
CDR3nt: TGTGCCAGCAGCTTGGGTCAGGGATACAATACGTTCTATGGCTACACCTTC

v_gene: TRBV4-2
abundance: -
d_gene: TRBD2
j_gene: TRBJ2-1
CDR3aa: CASSFASGGLDGEQFF
CDR3nt: TGTGCCAGCAGTTTTGCTAGCGGGGGGCTCGACGGTGAGCAGTTCTTC

v_gene: TRBV4-1
abundance: -
d_gene: -
j_gene: TRBJ1-1
CDR3aa: CASSQALGLSSGAFF
CDR3nt: TGCGCCAGCAGCCAAGCCCTTGGGCTGTCGAGTGGAGCTTTCTTT

v_gene: TRBV9
abundance: -
d_gene: TRBD1
j_gene: TRBJ2-1
CDR3aa: CASSVRTGVRTEQFF
CDR3nt: TGTGCCAGCAGCGTGAGGACAGGGGTACGTACTGAGCAGTTCTTC

v_gene: TRBV11-3
abundance: -
d_gene: -
j_gene: TRBJ2-1
CDR3aa: CASSPLGIGRYNEQFF
CDR3nt: TGTGCCAGCAGCCCCCTAGGTATAGGTAGGTACAATGAGCAGTTCTTC

v_gene: TRBV7-2
abundance: -
d_gene: TRBD2
j_gene: TRBJ2-2
CDR3aa: CASSLDSGGFNIGELFF
CDR3nt: TGTGCCAGCAGCTTAGATAGCGGGGGTTTTAATATCGGGGAGCTGTTTTTT

v_gene: TRBV7-2
abundance: -
d_gene: TRBD1
j_gene: TRBJ2-7
CDR3aa: CASSLADRVGNEQYF
CDR3nt: TGTGCCAGCAGCTTAGCGGACAGGGTAGGAAACGAGCAGTACTTC

v_gene: TRBV29-1
abundance: -
d_gene: TRBD1
j_gene: TRBJ1-2
CDR3aa: CSVVAGGSGVRGYTF
CDR3nt: TGCAGCGTTGTGGCAGGGGGCTCCGGGGTAAGGGGCTACACCTTC

v_gene: TRBV5-5
abundance: -
d_gene: -
j_gene: TRBJ1-2
CDR3aa: CASSPQWGVVQVGYTF
CDR3nt: TGTGCCAGCAGCCCCCAGTGGGGAGTGGTGCAGGTTGGCTACACCTTC

v_gene: TRBV20-1
abundance: -
d_gene: -
j_gene: TRBJ2-5
CDR3aa: CSARSSETQYF
CDR3nt: TGCAGTGCCAGAAGTAGCGAGACCCAGTACTTC

v_gene: TRBV29-1
abundance: -
d_gene: TRBD2
j_gene: TRBJ2-5
CDR3aa: CSVGRGQETQYF
CDR3nt: TGCAGCGTAGGGCGGGGGCAAGAGACCCAGTACTTC

v_gene: TRBV4-1
abundance: once
d_gene: TRBD1
j_gene: TRBJ1-1
CDR3aa: CASRGQTMNTEAFF
CDR3nt: TGCGCCAGCAGGGGACAGACCATGAACACTGAAGCTTTCTTT

v_gene: TRBV6-6
abundance: -
d_gene: -
j_gene: TRBJ1-2
CDR3aa: CASSYRDNFYGYTF
CDR3nt: TGTGCCAGCAGTTATCGGGACAACTTCTATGGCTACACCTTC

v_gene: TRBV2
abundance: once
d_gene: TRBD1
j_gene: TRBJ1-1
CDR3aa: CASTRGRATEAFF
CDR3nt: TGTGCCAGCACCAGGGGGCGCGCAACTGAAGCTTTCTTT

v_gene: TRBV5-4
abundance: -
d_gene: -
j_gene: TRBJ1-4
CDR3aa: CASSSEEEGFEKLFF
CDR3nt: TGTGCCAGCAGCTCCGAGGAGGAGGGGTTTGAAAAACTGTTTTTT

v_gene: TRBV4-2
abundance: -
d_gene: TRBD1
j_gene: TRBJ1-1
CDR3aa: CASSQPDRDTEAFF
CDR3nt: TGTGCCAGCAGCCAACCGGACAGGGACACTGAAGCTTTCTTT

v_gene: TRBV9
abundance: -
d_gene: -
j_gene: TRBJ2-1
CDR3aa: CASSVLASSYNEQFF
CDR3nt: TGTGCCAGCAGCGTTTTAGCAAGCTCCTACAATGAGCAGTTCTTC

v_gene: TRBV2
abundance: -
d_gene: TRBD2
j_gene: TRBJ2-5
CDR3aa: CASSGFGGAPETQYF
CDR3nt: TGTGCCAGCAGTGGGTTCGGGGGGGCTCCAGAGACCCAGTACTTC

v_gene: TRBV11-2
abundance: -
d_gene: -
j_gene: TRBJ2-5
CDR3aa: CASSFSGRAGETQYF
CDR3nt: TGTGCCAGCAGCTTTAGTGGCAGGGCAGGAGAGACCCAGTACTTC

v_gene: TRBV6-4
abundance: -
d_gene: TRBD1
j_gene: TRBJ2-6
CDR3aa: CASSGSTGRGANVLTF
CDR3nt: TGTGCCAGCAGTGGCTCGACAGGGCGCGGGGCCAACGTCCTGACTTTC

v_gene: TRBV18
abundance: -
d_gene: -
j_gene: TRBJ1-2
CDR3aa: CASSPASLSVRGGYTF
CDR3nt: TGTGCCAGCTCACCAGCCAGCCTAAGCGTGAGAGGTGGCTACACCTTC

v_gene: TRBV4-2
abundance: -
d_gene: -
j_gene: TRBJ2-7
CDR3aa: CASSLLAETYEQYF
CDR3nt: TGTGCCAGCAGCCTATTAGCGGAAACCTACGAGCAGTACTTC

v_gene: TRBV7-9
abundance: once
d_gene: TRBD1
j_gene: TRBJ1-2
CDR3aa: CASSVQGANYGYTF
CDR3nt: TGTGCCAGCAGCGTACAGGGGGCCAATTATGGCTACACCTTC

v_gene: TRBV7-6
abundance: -
d_gene: -
j_gene: TRBJ1-1
CDR3aa: CASSLGENTEAFF
CDR3nt: TGTGCCAGCAGCTTAGGCGAGAACACTGAAGCTTTCTTT

v_gene: TRBV29-1
abundance: -
d_gene: -
j_gene: TRBJ2-7
CDR3aa: CSVEGLMREGTYEQYF
CDR3nt: TGCAGCGTTGAAGGCCTCATGAGGGAAGGAACCTACGAGCAGTACTTC

v_gene: TRBV7-3
abundance: -
d_gene: -
j_gene: TRBJ1-1
CDR3aa: CASSLKGGGLNTEAFF
CDR3nt: TGTGCCAGCAGCTTAAAGGGGGGAGGGCTGAACACTGAAGCTTTCTTT

v_gene: TRBV15
abundance: -
d_gene: TRBD2
j_gene: TRBJ2-1
CDR3aa: CATSRRLAGGSYNEQFF
CDR3nt: TGTGCCACCAGCCGACGGCTAGCGGGGGGCTCCTACAATGAGCAGTTCTTC

v_gene: TRBV5-8
abundance: -
d_gene: -
j_gene: TRBJ1-2
CDR3aa: CASSSHPAGGIFYTF
CDR3nt: TGTGCCAGCAGCTCCCACCCGGCGGGGGGAATATTTTACACCTTC